One sample yielded the 11 T cell receptor beta chains listed below, sequenced in a study of response to subunit inactivated influenza vaccine. TCRdb ran MiXCR on the RT-PCR reads and lists one entry per CDR3 protein. The profile shows hundreds of thousands of distinct CDR3 sequences, 15% to 17% of them singletons. This specimen consisted of PBMCs from blood, obtained 11 to 12 days after vaccination. These receptor sequences come from a man aged 45 to 65 who received an inactivated influenza vaccine.

The sample holds many counts of this clonotype. The rearrangement uses TRBV7-2 and TRBJ2-7; a weak D match, TRBD2 (7 bases). The V and J ends lost 1 base and 2 bases respectively, with 15 bases between them. This CDR3 has 16 residues. Germline CDR1 is SGHTA and CDR2 is FQGNSA. CDR3 DNA sequence: TGTGCCAGCAGCTTAGGGGGCGGGGGCCTCACCTACGAGCAGTACTTC. This sequence encodes CASSLGGGGLTYEQYF.

The gene calls are TRBV7-2 and TRBJ1-1, with D unresolved. The germline V gene encodes CDR1 SGHTA and CDR2 FQGNSA. CDR3 length equals 14 residues. The V and J ends lost 3 bases and 8 bases respectively, with 16 bases between them. CDR3 bases: TGTGCCAGCAGCTTTAACATGCCGACGGGGGAAGCTTTCTTT. It encodes CASSFNMPTGEAFF. Variable domain in full (rest from reference TRBV7-2 and TRBJ1-1): GAGVSQSPSNKVTEKGKDVELRCDPISGHTALYWYRQSLGQGLEFLIYFQGNSAPDKSGLPSDRFSAERTGGSVSTLTIQRTQQEDSAVYLCASSFNMPTGEAFFGQGTRLTVV.

This clonotype was counted many times. The chain has TRBV6-5 and TRBJ2-7; TRBD1 matches 8 bases. V lost 4 bases, J lost 1 base, and 6 bases stayed unmatched. This CDR3 comprises 15 residues. The V gene's germline CDR1 is MNHEY and CDR2 SVGAGI. The CDR3 DNA is TGTGCCAGCAGTTTCACCGGGACAGGATCCTACGAGCAGTACTTC. It specifies CASSFTGTGSYEQYF.

This clonotype was recorded once. This chain connects TRBV6-1 to TRBJ1-1, with no clear D. Trimming left V 7 bases short and J 1 base short, with 13 bases between. Germline assignment: CDR1 MNHNS and CDR2 SASEGT. CDR3 length: 14 amino acids. The CDR3 nucleotides read TGTGCCAGCACCTCAGAGTTCGGGAACACTGAAGCTTTCTTT. Translating gives CASTSEFGNTEAFF.

The chain is built from TRBV20-1 and TRBJ2-1; TRBD2 matches at 7 bases. The CDR3 is 15 residues long. Germline V gene lookup returns CDR1 DFQATT and CDR2 SNEGSKA (reference sequence). V lost 0 bases and J lost 8; bases outside the gene matches: 10. CDR3 protein: CSARDAGLVIDEQFF. The CDR3, as DNA: TGCAGTGCTAGAGATGCCGGACTAGTGATCGATGAGCAGTTCTTC.

This clonotype turned up a few times. The rearrangement uses TRBV5-1 and TRBJ2-3, with D perhaps matching TRBD1 (6 bases). V lost 0 bases to trimming and J lost 2 bases, with 16 bases between them. The CDR3 contains 17 residues. Germline CDR1 SGHRS, CDR2 YFSETQ. CDR3 bases: TGCGCCAGCAGCTTGGGTCGACAGGCGCCAACCACAGATACGCAGTATTTT. This codes for CASSLGRQAPTTDTQYF.

This clonotype was picked up a small number of times. The chain recombines TRBV5-1 with TRBJ1-2; maybe TRBD1 (6 bases). This CDR3 comprises 12 residues. Germline CDR1 reads SGHRS; CDR2 reads YFSETQ. V was pared by 5 bases and J by 6 bases, with 11 bases between. In nucleotides, the CDR3 is TGCGCCAGCAGAATGTCAGGGGATGGCTACACCTTC. Amino acid sequence: CASRMSGDGYTF. The variable domain in full, completed from reference TRBV5-1 and TRBJ1-2, reads KAGVTQTPRYLIKTRGQQVTLSCSPISGHRSVSWYQQTPGQGLQFLFEYFSETQRNKGNFPGRFSGRQFSNSRSEMNVSTLELGDSALYLCASRMSGDGYTFGSGTRLTVV.

V and J are TRBV5-1 and TRBJ1-3, with unresolved D. The ends were cut back, 5 bases at V and 0 bases at J, with 15 bases in the middle. CDR1 and CDR2 from the germline V gene are SGHRS and YFSETQ. The CDR3 spans 16 residues. This CDR3 reads CASRLGRASSGNTIYF. The CDR3 DNA reads as TGCGCCAGCAGGCTCGGGAGGGCTAGCTCTGGAAACACCATATATTTT.

This clonotype has at least ten counts. The chain recombines TRBV4-1 with TRBJ2-6; unclear D gene. Germline V lookup: CDR1 MGHRA, CDR2 YSYEKL. With 0 bases removed from V and 0 bases from J, the gap between germline ends came to 6 bases. This CDR3 comprises 16 residues. CDR3 amino acids: CASSQDRSSGANVLTF. In nucleotides, the CDR3 is TGCGCCAGCAGCCAAGACAGGAGCTCTGGGGCCAACGTCCTGACTTTC.

The V gene is TRBV29-1, the J gene TRBJ1-3; D is undetermined. Germline CDR1 and CDR2: SQVTM and ANQGSEA. The V and J ends lost 4 bases and 0 bases respectively, with 10 bases between them. This CDR3 contains 14 residues. As DNA, the CDR3 is TGCAGCGTTGTCGGGGTTAGCTCTGGAAACACCATATATTTT. This codes for CSVVGVSSGNTIYF. The full variable domain, rest sourced from reference TRBV29-1 and TRBJ1-3, is SAVISQKPSRDICQRGTSLTIQCQVDSQVTMMFWYRQQPGQSLTLIATANQGSEATYESGFVIDKFPISRPNLTFSTLTVSNMSPEDSSIYLCSVVGVSSGNTIYFGEGSWLTVV.

This clonotype was picked up a small number of times. This chain joins TRBV6-1 and TRBJ1-6, with TRBD1 as a possible D gene (6 bases). The CDR3 is 14 residues long. CDR1 is MNHNS and CDR2 is SASEGT in the germline V gene. V was clipped by 6 bases and J by 2 bases, with 8 bases between them. The CDR3 sequence is CASRTGPYNSPLHF. The CDR3 bases are TGTGCCAGCAGGACAGGTCCCTATAATTCACCCCTCCACTTT.